This TCR beta chain was captured in a study of a mutant IDH1 vaccine in newly diagnosed glioma. Germline CDR1 is SGHRS and CDR2 is YFSETQ. The CDR3 is made up of 14 amino acids. The V end lost 2 bases, the J end lost 1 base, and 9 bases lay between the germline ends. The time point was: week 47, end of study. Alongside topical imiquimod, each dose of vaccine comprised 300 ug of mutant IDH1 20-mer peptide. Donor tumors were new WHO grade 3 or 4 IDH1-mutant, ATRX-lost astrocytomas. The method was immunoSEQ multiplex PCR; TCRdb's version includes in-frame clones alone and lacks a portion of them. The sample lists about 34,000 clones, about 83% occurring once. This clone occurred once. Its target is unknown.

The chain uses TRBV5-1 and TRBJ1-1; perhaps TRBD1 as D (6 bases). Here the sequenced sample was PBMCs, taken from a glioma patient whose treatment included an IDH1 peptide vaccine. This receptor was obtained from a young woman with glioma. CDR3 coding DNA: TGCGCCAGCAGCTTAACAGGGCAGAACACTGAAGCTTTCTTT. Translation gives CASSLTGQNTEAFF.